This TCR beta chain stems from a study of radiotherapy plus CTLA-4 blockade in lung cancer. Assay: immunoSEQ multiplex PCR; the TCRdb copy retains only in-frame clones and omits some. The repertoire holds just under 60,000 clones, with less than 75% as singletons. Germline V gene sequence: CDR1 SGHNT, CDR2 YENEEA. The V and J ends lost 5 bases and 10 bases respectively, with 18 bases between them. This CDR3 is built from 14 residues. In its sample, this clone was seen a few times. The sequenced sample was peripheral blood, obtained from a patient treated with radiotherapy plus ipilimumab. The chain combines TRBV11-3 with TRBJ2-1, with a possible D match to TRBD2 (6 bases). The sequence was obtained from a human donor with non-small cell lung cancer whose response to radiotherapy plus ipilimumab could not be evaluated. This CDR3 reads CASSIISGVSEQFF. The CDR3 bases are TGTGCCAGCAGCATAATATCGGGAGTCAGCGAGCAGTTCTTC.